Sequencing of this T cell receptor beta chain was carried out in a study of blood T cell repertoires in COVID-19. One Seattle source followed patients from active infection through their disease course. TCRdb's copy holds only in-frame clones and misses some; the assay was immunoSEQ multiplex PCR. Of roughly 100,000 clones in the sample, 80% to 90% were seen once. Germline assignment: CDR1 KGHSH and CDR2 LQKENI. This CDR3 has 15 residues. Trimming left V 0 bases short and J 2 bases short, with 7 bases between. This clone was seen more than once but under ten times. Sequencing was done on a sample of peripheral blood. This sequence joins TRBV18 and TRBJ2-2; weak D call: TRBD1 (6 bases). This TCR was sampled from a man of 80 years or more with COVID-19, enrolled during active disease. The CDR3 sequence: CASSPPRGNTGELFF. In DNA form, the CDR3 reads TGTGCCAGCTCACCACCCAGGGGTAACACCGGGGAGCTGTTTTTT.